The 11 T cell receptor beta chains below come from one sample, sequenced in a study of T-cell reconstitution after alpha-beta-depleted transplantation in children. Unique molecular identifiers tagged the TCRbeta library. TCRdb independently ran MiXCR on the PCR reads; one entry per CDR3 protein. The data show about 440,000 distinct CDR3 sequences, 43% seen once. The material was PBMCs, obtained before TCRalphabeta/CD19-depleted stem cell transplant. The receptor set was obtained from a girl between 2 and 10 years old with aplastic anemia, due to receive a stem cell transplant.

The CDR3 nucleotides are TGTGCCAGCAACCGGCTAGCGGGAGGCGCCAATGAGCAGTTCTTC. Translated: CASNRLAGGANEQFF. This chain joins TRBV28 and TRBJ2-1, with 11 bases lining up with TRBD2. The germline V gene encodes CDR1 MDHEN and CDR2 SYDVKM. This CDR3 contains 15 residues. V dropped 7 bases and J dropped 6; count of bases not matched to a gene: 8.

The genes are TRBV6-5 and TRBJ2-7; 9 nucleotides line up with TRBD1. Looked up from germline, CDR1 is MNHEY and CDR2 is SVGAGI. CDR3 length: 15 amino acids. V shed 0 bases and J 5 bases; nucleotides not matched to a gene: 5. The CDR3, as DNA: TGTGCCAGCAGTTACTCGAGGGACAGGGACCACGAGCAGTACTTC. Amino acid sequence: CASSYSRDRDHEQYF.

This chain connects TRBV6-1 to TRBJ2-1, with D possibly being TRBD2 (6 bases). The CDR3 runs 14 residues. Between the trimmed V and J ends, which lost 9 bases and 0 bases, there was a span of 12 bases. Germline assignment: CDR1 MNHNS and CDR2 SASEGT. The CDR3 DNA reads TGTGCCAGTATGGTCGGGAGCTCCTACAATGAGCAGTTCTTC. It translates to CASMVGSSYNEQFF.

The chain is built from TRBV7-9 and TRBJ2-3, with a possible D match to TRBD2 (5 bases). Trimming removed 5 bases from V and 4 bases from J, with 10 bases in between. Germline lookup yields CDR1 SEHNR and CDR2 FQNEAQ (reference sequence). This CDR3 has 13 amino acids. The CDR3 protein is CASSAPGSDTQYF. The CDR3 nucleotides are TGTGCCAGCAGCGCCCCGGGGTCAGATACGCAGTATTTT. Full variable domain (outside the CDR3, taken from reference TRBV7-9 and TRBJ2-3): DTGVSQNPRHKITKRGQNVTFRCDPISEHNRLYWYRQTLGQGPEFLTYFQNEAQLEKSRLLSDRFSAERPKGSFSTLEIQRTEQGDSAMYLCASSAPGSDTQYFGPGTRLTVL.

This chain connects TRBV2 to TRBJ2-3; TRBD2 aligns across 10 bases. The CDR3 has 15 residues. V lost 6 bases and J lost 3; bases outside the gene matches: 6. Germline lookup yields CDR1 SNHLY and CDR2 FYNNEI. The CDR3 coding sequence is TGTGCCAGCAGGTATAGCGGGAGGACGACAGATACGCAGTATTTT. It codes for CASRYSGRTTDTQYF.

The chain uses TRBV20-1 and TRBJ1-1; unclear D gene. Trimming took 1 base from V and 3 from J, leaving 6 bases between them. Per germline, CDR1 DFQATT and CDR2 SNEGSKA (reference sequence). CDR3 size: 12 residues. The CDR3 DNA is TGCAGTGCTAGAGTTACCTACACTGAAGCTTTCTTT. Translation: CSARVTYTEAFF.

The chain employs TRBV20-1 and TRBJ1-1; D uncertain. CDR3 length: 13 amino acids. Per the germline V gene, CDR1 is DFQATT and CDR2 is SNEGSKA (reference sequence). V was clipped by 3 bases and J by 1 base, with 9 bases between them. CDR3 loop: CSASKQSNTEAFF. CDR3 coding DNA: TGCAGTGCTAGTAAGCAGTCGAACACTGAAGCTTTCTTT.

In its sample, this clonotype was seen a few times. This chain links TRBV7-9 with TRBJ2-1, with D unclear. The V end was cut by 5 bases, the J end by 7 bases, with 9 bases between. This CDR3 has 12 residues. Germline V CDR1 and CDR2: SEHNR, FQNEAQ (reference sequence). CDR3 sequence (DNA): TGTGCCAGCAGCCTCATAAGAAATGAGCAGTTCTTC. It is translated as CASSLIRNEQFF.

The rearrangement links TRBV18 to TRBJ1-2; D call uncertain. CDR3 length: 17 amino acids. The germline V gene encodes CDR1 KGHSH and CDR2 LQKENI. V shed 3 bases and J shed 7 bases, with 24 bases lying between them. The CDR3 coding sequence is TGTGCCAGCTCACCGGCGGGAAGCGGGAGATGGATCGGTGGCTACACCTTC. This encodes CASSPAGSGRWIGGYTF. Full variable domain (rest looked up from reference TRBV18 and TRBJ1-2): NAGVMQNPRHLVRRRGQEARLRCSPMKGHSHVYWYRQLPEEGLKFMVYLQKENIIDESGMPKERFSAEFPKEGPSILRIQQVVRGDSAAYFCASSPAGSGRWIGGYTFGSGTRLTVV.

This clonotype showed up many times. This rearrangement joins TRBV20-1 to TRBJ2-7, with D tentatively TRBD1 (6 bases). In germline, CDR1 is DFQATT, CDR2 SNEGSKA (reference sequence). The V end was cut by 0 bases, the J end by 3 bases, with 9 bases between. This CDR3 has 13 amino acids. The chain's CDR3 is CSAREGAIYEQYF. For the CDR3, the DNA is TGCAGTGCTAGAGAGGGGGCAATCTACGAGCAGTACTTC.

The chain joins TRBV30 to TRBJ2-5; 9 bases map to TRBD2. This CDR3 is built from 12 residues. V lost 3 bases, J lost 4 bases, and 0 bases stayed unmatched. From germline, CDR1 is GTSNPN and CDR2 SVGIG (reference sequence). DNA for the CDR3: TGTGCCTGGAGGCGGGGGGGAGAGACCCAGTACTTC. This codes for CAWRRGGETQYF.